Below, 20 T cell receptor beta chains from the same sample are listed, as sequenced in a study of T cells in Graves' hyperthyroidism and ophthalmopathy. The source material, RNA transcripts, was used to amplify TCR beta CDR3 regions. TCR CDR3 regions were first amplified by RT-PCR with HTBI primers. MiXCR was run by TCRdb on the multiplex PCR reads, yielding one entry per CDR3 protein. This repertoire shows over 500,000 distinct CDR3 sequences, 17% found once; its top ten account for approximately 15%. The sample taken for sequencing was blood. These receptors came from a woman aged 18-29 years with Graves' ophthalmopathy.

This clonotype has at least ten counts. This chain uses TRBV12-3 or TRBV12-4 with TRBJ2-7; 7 bases agree with TRBD1. J gave up 2 bases and V 4 bases, and 8 bases lay outside the gene matches. The CDR3 length is 15 residues. CDR3 in amino acids: CASSSYTGTAYEQYF. CDR3 coding DNA: TGTGCCAGCAGTTCATACACCGGGACAGCCTACGAGCAGTACTTC.

This clonotype appeared a few times. This chain connects TRBV7-8 to TRBJ2-6; D remains ambiguous. The CDR3 loop spans 13 amino acids. CDR1 SGHVS and CDR2 FQNEAQ come from the germline V gene. The ends were cut back, 8 bases at V and 1 base at J, with 6 bases in the middle. CDR3 amino acids: CASVVSGANVLTF. The DNA for the CDR3 is TGTGCCAGCGTGGTATCTGGGGCCAACGTCCTGACTTTC.

This clonotype was counted at least ten times. V usage is TRBV11-2 and J usage is TRBJ1-5, with D unresolved. CDR3 length: 14 residues. Germline-derived CDR1 and CDR2 are SGHAT and FQNNGV. V was trimmed by 5 bases and J by 0 bases, leaving 8 bases between them. The CDR3 is CASSQGLSNQPQHF. DNA of the CDR3: TGTGCCAGCAGCCAAGGACTTAGCAATCAGCCCCAGCATTTT.

This clonotype was picked up many times. The chain employs TRBV7-9 and TRBJ2-5, with TRBD2 matching over 8 bases. This CDR3 region has 17 residues. J was trimmed by 5 bases and V by 5 bases; bases with no gene match: 16. Per the germline V gene, CDR1 is SEHNR and CDR2 is FQNEAQ (reference sequence). The CDR3 loop is CASSNPYQREKEETQYF. The DNA of the CDR3 is TGTGCCAGCAGCAACCCGTATCAGCGGGAGAAGGAGGAGACCCAGTACTTC.

This chain connects TRBV29-1 to TRBJ1-5, with 10 bases aligning to TRBD1. The V gene end was trimmed by 6 bases and the J gene end by 3 bases; junction bases not matched to a gene: 8. Germline V gives CDR1 SQVTM, CDR2 ANQGSEA. The CDR3 has 15 residues. The CDR3 loop reads CSVVTGGADNQPQHF. CDR3 in DNA: TGCAGCGTAGTGACAGGGGGCGCAGACAATCAGCCCCAGCATTTT.

This clonotype was observed many times. The gene calls are TRBV5-6 and TRBJ2-2; no definite D call. Germline CDR1 and CDR2: SGHDT and YYEEEE. V was pared by 4 bases and J by 6 bases, with 10 bases between. The CDR3 has 13 residues. The CDR3 bases are TGTGCCAGCAGCCTACGATTATCCGGGGAGCTGTTTTTT. Its translation is CASSLRLSGELFF.

Many counts were recorded for this clonotype. V usage is TRBV3-1 and J usage is TRBJ1-2; TRBD1 is a possible D gene (6 bases). The ends were cut back, 3 bases at V and 13 bases at J, with 12 bases in the middle. CDR3 length: 11 amino acids. Germline-derived CDR1 and CDR2 are LGHDT and YNNKEL (reference sequence). The CDR3 DNA reads as TGTGCCAGCAGCCAGGGACATACAGGCACCTTC. Its protein is CASSQGHTGTF.

A remark on this clonotype: A single base separates this from a much larger clone, so it may be a read error. The chain combines TRBV12-3 or TRBV12-4 with TRBJ1-1; possible D gene TRBD1, 6 bases. V was cut by 8 bases and J by 8 bases, with 18 bases left in between. The CDR3 loop spans 13 amino acids. This CDR3 reads CASPSRGAQEAFF. The CDR3 DNA reads as TGTGCCAGCCCCTCCCGGGGGGCTCAAGAAGCTTTCTTT.

There are many counts of this clonotype. The CDR3 coding sequence is TGTGCCAGCAGCAGTGTTTTGGGGGGCGAAAAACTGTTTTTT. Translated, it gives CASSSVLGGEKLFF. The V gene is TRBV2, the J gene TRBJ1-4; D possibly corresponds to TRBD1 (6 bases). Germline V gene sequence: CDR1 SNHLY, CDR2 FYNNEI. Trimming took 6 bases from V and 8 from J, leaving 16 bases between them. The CDR3 extends over 14 amino acids.

As to this clonotype: At one of its ends the junction is not consistent with the germline gene, which may arise from a read error. The chain recombines TRBV5-6 with TRBJ2-1, with 7 bases matching TRBD1. Germline CDR1 reads SGHDT; CDR2 reads YYEEEE. The CDR3 has 14 residues. The chain's CDR3 is CASSPGTDYDEQFF. The CDR3 region has the DNA TGTGCCAGCAGCCCCGGGACAGACTACGATGAGCAGTTCTTC.

Only a few counts were recorded for this clonotype. The rearrangement uses TRBV27 and TRBJ2-2; TRBD2 matches at 9 bases. The CDR3 sequence is 16 residues long. V was clipped by 4 bases and J by 6 bases; unmatched bases: 9. Germline V gene lookup returns CDR1 MNHEY and CDR2 SMNVEV (reference sequence). The DNA of the CDR3 is TGTGCCAGCAGTTCGAACCTAGGACTAGCGCCCGGGGAGCTGTTTTTT. This translates into CASSSNLGLAPGELFF.

This clonotype was observed many times. This chain uses TRBV28 with TRBJ1-2; D not certain. The V end was cut by 2 bases, the J end by 5 bases, with 3 bases between. Per germline, CDR1 MDHEN and CDR2 SYDVKM. The CDR3 contains 11 residues. The CDR3 DNA follows: TGTGCCAGCAGTTTACGGTATGGCTACACCTTC. Its protein product is CASSLRYGYTF.

The chain carries TRBV7-3 and TRBJ1-6; D remains unclear. V was cut by 0 bases and J by 8 bases, with 8 bases left in between. The CDR3 covers 14 residues. The germline V gene encodes CDR1 SGHTA and CDR2 FQGTGA. The chain's CDR3 is CASSLTVIDSPLHF. The CDR3, as DNA: TGTGCCAGCAGCTTAACGGTTATCGATTCACCCCTCCACTTT.

This chain connects TRBV6-1 to TRBJ2-5, with 7 bases that match TRBD1. Germline V gene data show CDR1 as MNHNS and CDR2 as SASEGT. This CDR3 is 17 amino acids long. J lost 4 bases, V lost 5 bases, and 16 bases had no gene match. The CDR3 nucleotides are TGTGCCAGCAGTTCGATCCCACAGGGGACCAGGAGAGAGACCCAGTACTTC. Amino acids: CASSSIPQGTRRETQYF.

At least ten counts were recorded for this clonotype. This chain connects TRBV7-2 to TRBJ2-1, with D possibly being TRBD2 (6 bases). V was clipped by 3 bases and J by 3 bases, with 12 bases between them. CDR3 size: 15 residues. The germline V gene has CDR1 SGHTA and CDR2 FQGNSA. The CDR3 region is CASSLEGVGYNEQFF. The CDR3 coding sequence is TGTGCCAGCAGCTTGGAGGGTGTAGGCTACAATGAGCAGTTCTTC.

This clonotype has only a few counts. V is TRBV12-3 or TRBV12-4 and J is TRBJ1-1, with D possibly being TRBD1 (5 bases). CDR3 size: 16 residues. The germline V and J ends were trimmed by 3 bases and 0 bases, with 14 bases remaining between them. In DNA form, the CDR3 reads TGTGCCAGCAGTTTTAATCCGGGACGGATGAACACTGAAGCTTTCTTT. Translated, it gives CASSFNPGRMNTEAFF.

This clonotype was recorded many times. This rearrangement joins TRBV2 to TRBJ2-2, with 7 bases identical to TRBD2. Looked up from germline, CDR1 is SNHLY and CDR2 is FYNNEI. Losses at the gene ends were 8 bases for V and 3 bases for J; bases not matched to a gene: 9. CDR3 length: 15 residues. Here the CDR3 DNA reads TGTGCCAGCGGGAAGGGCGGGAGCGACACCGGGGAGCTGTTTTTT. Its protein is CASGKGGSDTGELFF. Together with reference TRBV2 and TRBJ2-2, the CDR3 gives the full variable domain: EPEVTQTPSHQVTQMGQEVILRCVPISNHLYFYWYRQILGQKVEFLVSFYNNEISEKSEIFDDQFSVERPDGSNFTLKIRSTKLEDSAMYFCASGKGGSDTGELFFGEGSRLTVL.

This clonotype was recorded at least ten times. This chain uses TRBV27 with TRBJ1-1; maybe TRBD1 (6 bases). The CDR3 sequence is 15 residues long. Germline V CDR1 and CDR2: MNHEY, SMNVEV (reference sequence). V lost 6 bases to trimming and J lost 0 bases, with 14 bases between them. The CDR3: CASSEQGYMNTEAFF. The DNA of the CDR3 is TGTGCCAGCAGCGAACAGGGATACATGAACACTGAAGCTTTCTTT.

This clonotype was observed a few times. The CDR3 DNA sequence: TGTGCCAGCTCAAACCAGGGGCCAGGGAACACCGGGGAGCTGTTTTTT. It specifies CASSNQGPGNTGELFF. The rearrangement links TRBV18 to TRBJ2-2, with a possible D match to TRBD1 (6 bases). CDR1 is KGHSH, CDR2 LQKENI, per germline. Trimming removed 5 bases at V and 1 base at J, with 14 bases between. The CDR3 runs 16 residues. Drawing the rest from reference TRBV18 and TRBJ2-2, the complete variable domain is NAGVMQNPRHLVRRRGQEARLRCSPMKGHSHVYWYRQLPEEGLKFMVYLQKENIIDESGMPKERFSAEFPKEGPSILRIQQVVRGDSAAYFCASSNQGPGNTGELFFGEGSRLTVL.

This clonotype showed up many times. The V and J genes are TRBV11-2 and TRBJ2-1; no reliable D call. Germline-derived CDR1 and CDR2 are SGHAT and FQNNGV. The CDR3 is 14 amino acids. Trimming cost V 0 bases and J 5 bases, with 8 bases left between them. The DNA of the CDR3 is TGTGCCAGCAGCTTAGATCTCTATGACAATGAGCAGTTCTTC. Its translation: CASSLDLYDNEQFF.